Each of the 20 T cell receptor beta chains below was sequenced from the same sample in a study of T cells expressing NK-cell markers. TCRdb re-called the 5' RACE reads; one entry per CDR3 protein, DNA not given. This table lists fewer than 550,000 distinct CDR3 sequences. The source material was blood T cells: a sorted CD56 or NKG2C T cell subset, CD4+ or CD8+ T cells, or bulk PBMC T cells (not recorded which). These TCRs come from a woman in her forties or fifties in good health.

This sequence joins TRBV20-1 and TRBJ2-3; the D gene TCRdb calls, TRBD2, cannot be checked with no DNA. The germline V gene encodes CDR1 DFQATT and CDR2 SNEGSKA (reference sequence). The length of the CDR3 is 16 residues. CDR3 protein: CSATQFTSGIQDTQYF.

The chain recombines TRBV5-1 with TRBJ2-7. Germline CDR1 SGHRS, CDR2 YFSETQ. CDR3 length equals 14 residues. The chain's CDR3 is CASSLVFGSDEQYF.

The chain is built from TRBV12-3 or TRBV12-4 and TRBJ2-5; with no DNA, the TCRdb D assignment of TRBD1 cannot be verified. This CDR3 contains 15 residues. The CDR3 loop reads CASSEGASDQETQYF.

The V and J genes are TRBV12-3 or TRBV12-4 and TRBJ1-2; TCRdb's D call of TRBD1 is untestable without DNA. The CDR3 extends over 14 amino acids. The CDR3 is CASSPGTGDSGYTF.

The chain recombines TRBV7-9 with TRBJ1-4. The CDR3 is made up of 15 amino acids. The germline V gene has CDR1 SEHNR and CDR2 FQNEAQ (reference sequence). The CDR3 region is CASSLAGTENEKLFF.

The rearrangement links TRBV29-1 to TRBJ1-2. Germline V lookup: CDR1 SQVTM, CDR2 ANQGSEA. This CDR3 comprises 15 residues. The CDR3 sequence is CSVELPNRGGYGYTF. The full variable domain, completed using reference TRBV29-1 and TRBJ1-2, is SAVISQKPSRDICQRGTSLTIQCQVDSQVTMMFWYRQQPGQSLTLIATANQGSEATYESGFVIDKFPISRPNLTFSTLTVSNMSPEDSSIYLCSVELPNRGGYGYTFGSGTRLTVV.

J is TRBJ2-7 and V is TRBV4-2; absent DNA, TCRdb's TRBD1 call cannot be checked. Germline V CDR1 and CDR2: LGHNA, YNFKEQ. The CDR3 spans 20 residues. The CDR3 reads CASSFTWDRGVYPGRYEQYF.

The chain employs TRBV27 and TRBJ2-1; TCRdb indicates TRBD2, and absent DNA this call remains unverified. The CDR3 is 16 amino acids. Per the germline V gene, CDR1 is MNHEY and CDR2 is SMNVEV (reference sequence). This CDR3 is CASSLPPPLETREQFF.

The V call is TRBV24-1, the J call TRBJ2-1; the TCRdb D gene call, TRBD2, has no DNA to confirm it. The germline gives CDR1 KGHDR, CDR2 SFDVKD. CDR3 length: 17 amino acids. CDR3 loop: CATRAQGSGNRRDEQFF.

This chain connects TRBV7-9 to TRBJ2-3; TCRdb outputs TRBD2, but without DNA this stays unchecked. Germline loops: CDR1 SEHNR, CDR2 FQNEAQ (reference sequence). The CDR3 has 15 amino acids. CDR3 sequence reads: CASRGGRASTDTQYF. Complete variable domain (other parts from reference TRBV7-9 and TRBJ2-3): DTGVSQNPRHKITKRGQNVTFRCDPISEHNRLYWYRQTLGQGPEFLTYFQNEAQLEKSRLLSDRFSAERPKGSFSTLEIQRTEQGDSAMYLCASRGGRASTDTQYFGPGTRLTVL.

CDR3 sequence reads: CASSTWGLAWAKNIQYF. The chain is built from TRBV5-6 and TRBJ2-4; TCRdb's assignment of TRBD2 cannot be checked, as there is no DNA. The CDR3 extends over 17 amino acids. Germline loops: CDR1 SGHDT, CDR2 YYEEEE. The whole variable domain, remainder taken from reference TRBV5-6 and TRBJ2-4, is DAGVTQSPTHLIKTRGQQVTLRCSPKSGHDTVSWYQQALGQGPQFIFQYYEEEERQRGNFPDRFSGHQFPNYSSELNVNALLLGDSALYLCASSTWGLAWAKNIQYFGAGTRLSVL.

The chain is built from TRBV6-6 and TRBJ2-7; with no DNA, the TCRdb D assignment of TRBD1 cannot be verified. CDR1 MNHNY and CDR2 SVGAGI come from the germline V gene (reference sequence). The CDR3 loop spans 15 amino acids. This CDR3 reads CASNQKGQGIYEQYF.

The J gene is TRBJ2-5, the V gene TRBV7-9; checking the TCRdb D call of TRBD1 is not possible without DNA. The CDR3 is 16 amino acids. Germline assignment: CDR1 SEHNR and CDR2 FQNEAQ (reference sequence). Here the CDR3 reads CASSLVVGQGGETQYF.

The genes are TRBV24-1 and TRBJ2-5. CDR3 size: 16 residues. Germline assignment: CDR1 KGHDR and CDR2 SFDVKD. CDR3 amino acids: CATSDPTRDLQETQYF.

The chain employs TRBV7-8 and TRBJ1-2; absent DNA, TCRdb's TRBD1 call cannot be checked. Germline V gives CDR1 SGHVS, CDR2 FQNEAQ. CDR3 size: 15 residues. CDR3 loop: CASSYTGRLEYGYTF.

The V gene is TRBV19, the J gene TRBJ2-2; TCRdb reports TRBD1, a call that lacks DNA to check it against. This CDR3 spans 14 amino acids. Germline V gives CDR1 LNHDA, CDR2 SQIVND (reference sequence). The CDR3 reads CASIPSPITGELFF.

This sequence joins TRBV12-3 or TRBV12-4 and TRBJ2-3; as DNA is missing, the TRBD2 call by TCRdb cannot be tested. This CDR3 has 15 amino acids. The CDR3: CASSFRTQGTDTQYF.

The chain couples TRBV20-1 to TRBJ2-1; TCRdb selects TRBD1, and the lack of DNA leaves this call unchecked. The CDR3 is made up of 14 amino acids. Germline V gene lookup returns CDR1 DFQATT and CDR2 SNEGSKA (reference sequence). The CDR3 here is CSAPAPGEDNEQFF.

The gene calls are TRBV12-3 or TRBV12-4 and TRBJ2-2; TCRdb calls TRBD1, which cannot be checked without DNA. The CDR3 loop spans 13 amino acids. CDR3 sequence: CASSFLTSPGSFF.

The chain combines TRBV6-2 or TRBV6-3 with TRBJ2-1; the D call from TCRdb, TRBD1, cannot be confirmed without DNA. Germline CDR1 MNHEY, CDR2 SVGEGT. CDR3 length: 15 residues. The CDR3 sequence: CASSPDRVSYNEQFF.